This entry describes one T cell receptor (beta chain). Its antigen is still unknown. The V gene's germline CDR1 is SGHAT and CDR2 FQNNGV. V lost 0 bases and J lost 0; bases outside the gene matches: 8. This CDR3 contains 19 residues. TCRdb keeps only in-frame clones here, not all; method: immunoSEQ multiplex PCR. The profile shows about 490,000 clones, over 60% of them singletons. This sample stems from a study of shared clonotypes between healthy human individuals. Points from the study as a whole: Measured sharing among donors was expected to vary with sequencing depth. Sampling included only blood; tissue repertoires likely differ.

Every donor was a Caucasian adult from Nashville, Tennessee. For genomic DNA, unsorted samples relied on some 100 million PBMCs. The rearrangement links TRBV11-2 to TRBJ2-1; 10 nucleotides line up with TRBD2. Material: PBMCs. This clonotype originated in a woman between 40 and 55 years old in good health. Some clones in this sample may be carry-over from other donors' samples. Written as DNA, the CDR3 is TGTGCCAGCAGCTTAGAAGGACTAGCGGACTCCAGCTCCTACAATGAGCAGTTCTTC. Encoded protein: CASSLEGLADSSSYNEQFF.